Below, 3 T cell receptor beta chains from the same sample are listed, as sequenced in a study of radiotherapy plus CTLA-4 blockade in lung cancer. Clones were sequenced by immunoSEQ multiplex PCR, and TCRdb holds only the in-frame ones, with some missing. Among 85,000 to 90,000 clones listed, approximately 75% were seen once. Source: peripheral blood, taken from a patient treated with radiotherapy plus ipilimumab. The receptors stem from a human donor with non-small cell lung cancer that progressed on radiotherapy plus ipilimumab.

V and J are TRBV5-5 and TRBJ1-5, with TRBD1 matching over 9 bases. V dropped 0 bases and J dropped 7; count of bases not matched to a gene: 8. The CDR3 loop spans 16 amino acids. CDR1 and CDR2 from the germline V gene are SGHKS and YYEKEE (reference sequence). DNA of the CDR3: TGTGCCAGCAGCTTGGTTGGACAGGGGTCCAACCAGCCCCAGCATTTT. It codes for CASSLVGQGSNQPQHF.

This rearrangement joins TRBV27 to TRBJ1-1; D perhaps matches TRBD1 (5 bases). V was shortened by 5 bases and J by 5 bases, with 9 bases between the two germline ends. Looked up from germline, CDR1 is MNHEY and CDR2 is SMNVEV (reference sequence). CDR3 length: 12 amino acids. The CDR3 DNA is TGTGCCAGCAGTCCGGGGGGGACTGAAGCTTTCTTT. Amino acid sequence: CASSPGGTEAFF.

The rearrangement joins TRBV19 to TRBJ2-7; tentative D call: TRBD1 (6 bases). The V and J ends lost 3 bases and 3 bases respectively, with 12 bases between them. This CDR3 is 14 amino acids long. Germline assignment: CDR1 LNHDA and CDR2 SQIVND (reference sequence). The CDR3 sequence is CASSIREDSYEQYF. Here the CDR3 DNA reads TGTGCCAGTAGTATCCGAGAGGACAGCTACGAGCAGTACTTC. The complete variable domain, with remaining parts taken from reference TRBV19 and TRBJ2-7, reads DGGITQSPKYLFRKEGQNVTLSCEQNLNHDAMYWYRQDPGQGLRLIYYSQIVNDFQKGDIAEGYSVSREKKESFPLTVTSAQKNPTAFYLCASSIREDSYEQYFGPGTRLTVT.